The source of this T cell receptor (beta chain) is a study of cytomegalovirus exposure and HLA in healthy donors. The CDR3 sequence is 14 residues long. The PCR employed 60 Vbeta primers together with 13 Jbeta primers. The data were produced by immunoSEQ multiplex PCR, yet TCRdb's version contains in-frame clones alone and is incomplete. The sample has under 150,000 clones, roughly 80% seen once. Whole-study results and caveats: One variant, a missense change in DCLRE1C, was linked in a later analysis to TCR beta V- and J-gene trimming.

About this clone: Its antigen is not known.

The clonotype originates from a woman aged 40 to 50 in good health and CMV-seropositive. The chain has TRBV21-1 and TRBJ2-7; the DNA was not used to check the table's D call, TRBD1. TRBV21-1 is deemed a pseudogene. Sequenced material: PBMCs. CDR3 residues: CASSVRDTNYEQYF. CDR3 in DNA: TGTGCCAGCAGCGTCCGGGACACCAACTACGAGCAGTACTTC.